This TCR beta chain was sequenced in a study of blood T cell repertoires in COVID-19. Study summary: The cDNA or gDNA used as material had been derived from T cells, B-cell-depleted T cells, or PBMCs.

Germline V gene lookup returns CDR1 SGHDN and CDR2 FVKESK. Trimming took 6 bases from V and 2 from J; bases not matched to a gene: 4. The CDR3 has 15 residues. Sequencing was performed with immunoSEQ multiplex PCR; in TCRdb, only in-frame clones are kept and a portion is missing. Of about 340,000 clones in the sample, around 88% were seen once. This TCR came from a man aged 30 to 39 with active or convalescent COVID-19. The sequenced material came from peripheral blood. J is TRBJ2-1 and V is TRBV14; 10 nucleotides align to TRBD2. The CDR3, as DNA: TGTGCCAGCAGTCACGGACTAGCGGCCTACAATGAGCAGTTCTTC. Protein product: CASSHGLAAYNEQFF.